Presented here are 2 T cell receptor beta chains from one specimen sequenced in a study of T cells in Graves' hyperthyroidism and ophthalmopathy. Amplification targeted TCR beta CDR3 regions from RNA transcripts. When the TCR CDR3 underwent first-round RT-PCR, the HTBI primer set was used. TCRdb re-called the multiplex PCR reads with MiXCR, one entry per CDR3 protein. The sample contains hundreds of thousands of distinct CDR3 sequences, roughly 15% of which appear only once. The material sequenced was blood. The receptors derive from a woman aged 40 to 50 with Graves' ophthalmopathy.

This clonotype was seen at least ten times. This chain connects TRBV6-5 to TRBJ2-2, with a weak D call TRBD1 (6 bases). V was trimmed by 2 bases and J by 5 bases, leaving 9 bases between them. Germline V CDR1 and CDR2: MNHEY, SVGAGI. The CDR3 loop spans 14 amino acids. Written as DNA, the CDR3 is TGTGCCAGCAGTTACCTCACAGGGACCGGGGAGCTGTTTTTT. Its translation is CASSYLTGTGELFF.

There are many counts of this clonotype. J is TRBJ1-2 and V is TRBV6-5, with a possible D match to TRBD1 (5 bases). The CDR3 sequence is 16 residues long. V shed 2 bases and J shed 8 bases, with 21 bases lying between them. CDR1 is MNHEY and CDR2 is SVGAGI in the germline V gene. CDR3 in amino acids: CASSYLTIRTPKGYTF. DNA of the CDR3: TGTGCCAGCAGTTACCTTACCATTCGGACACCGAAAGGCTACACCTTC.